A single sample is the source of the 23 T cell receptor beta chains below, sequenced in a study of T-cell reconstitution after alpha-beta-depleted transplantation in children (dated by TCRdb to 2016 to 2017). Libraries were made using PCR. Sequencing was performed on an Illumina HiSeq 2500. TCR libraries were prepared with molecular barcoding, using unique molecular identifiers to normalize TCRbeta repertoire quantification. In-frame beta chains were kept once TCRdb had trimmed the public reads at Q25 with fastp and called clones with MiXCR. For every CDR3 protein sequence, its rows merge into one entry that carries the most common genes and DNA. Within this sample are 250,000 to 300,000 distinct CDR3 sequences, with nearly 10% of them counted one time only. Together, the top ten hold around a tenth of the sample. Material: PBMCs from the stem cell graft donor, obtained from the stem cell graft. The receptors come from a human donor who donated a stem cell graft to a child with SCID.

This clonotype was detected only a few times. This chain uses TRBV5-1 with TRBJ2-7; D possibly corresponds to TRBD1 (6 bases). Germline assignment: CDR1 SGHRS and CDR2 YFSETQ. The CDR3 loop spans 14 amino acids. V lost 3 bases and J lost 6, with 16 bases in between. As DNA, the CDR3 is TGCGCCAGCAGCTCAGGGGCGTCCAGGTCCGAGCAGTACTTC. Translated, it gives CASSSGASRSEQYF.

The genes are TRBV12-3 or TRBV12-4 and TRBJ2-1; D possibly corresponds to TRBD2 (6 bases). V was trimmed by 7 bases and J by 8 bases, leaving 21 bases between them. The CDR3 spans 15 residues. CDR3 nucleotide sequence: TGTGCCAGCATTGTGGACCAACCGTCGGGGGATGAGCAGTTCTTC. Residues: CASIVDQPSGDEQFF.

The chain has TRBV19 and TRBJ1-6, with D possibly being TRBD1 (6 bases). This CDR3 comprises 16 residues. Germline V gene sequence: CDR1 LNHDA, CDR2 SQIVND (reference sequence). The V and J ends lost 7 bases and 8 bases respectively, with 21 bases between them. The DNA for the CDR3 is TGTGCCAGTACCCCCTTTCCGGGACAAGGGGATTCACCCCTCCACTTT. Its translation is CASTPFPGQGDSPLHF. Complete variable domain (other parts from reference TRBV19 and TRBJ1-6): DGGITQSPKYLFRKEGQNVTLSCEQNLNHDAMYWYRQDPGQGLRLIYYSQIVNDFQKGDIAEGYSVSREKKESFPLTVTSAQKNPTAFYLCASTPFPGQGDSPLHFGNGTRLTVT.

The rearrangement links TRBV4-1 to TRBJ2-7; 9 nucleotides line up with TRBD2. The germline CDR1 and CDR2 sequences are MGHRA and YSYEKL. V lost 4 bases, J lost 4 bases, and 8 bases stayed unmatched. The CDR3 is made up of 15 amino acids. The CDR3: CASSLESGGLYEQYF. The CDR3, as DNA: TGCGCCAGCAGCCTGGAGAGCGGGGGGCTTTACGAGCAGTACTTC.

This clonotype was recorded a few times. The CDR3 spells CASSALSRVNTDTQYF. The CDR3 DNA reads as TGTGCCAGCAGTGCACTATCGAGGGTTAACACAGATACGCAGTATTTT. The genes are TRBV7-9 and TRBJ2-3, with D perhaps matching TRBD2 (5 bases). The germline V and J ends were trimmed by 6 bases and 2 bases, with 18 bases remaining between them. Germline V gives CDR1 SEHNR, CDR2 FQNEAQ (reference sequence). The CDR3 consists of 16 residues.

At least ten counts were recorded for this clonotype. The chain recombines TRBV12-3 or TRBV12-4 with TRBJ2-2, with 8 bases fitting TRBD2. Unmatched junction bases numbered 6, after V lost 2 bases and J lost 4 bases. This CDR3 has 16 amino acids. CDR3 loop: CASSLRAGGPTGELFF. The CDR3 nucleotides read TGTGCCAGCAGTTTAAGGGCGGGGGGCCCCACCGGGGAGCTGTTTTTT.

This clonotype was seen repeatedly, ten times or more. The CDR3 here is CASSFSGTEETQYF. The DNA for the CDR3 is TGTGCCAGCAGCTTCTCCGGGACAGAAGAGACCCAGTACTTC. The gene calls are TRBV12-3 or TRBV12-4 and TRBJ2-5; TRBD1 matches 7 bases. With V trimmed by 6 bases and J by 3 bases, 7 bases remained unmatched. The CDR3 has 14 amino acids.

This clonotype was picked up many times. This rearrangement joins TRBV4-1 to TRBJ2-5, with D perhaps matching TRBD1 (5 bases). The CDR3 is made up of 19 amino acids. Germline assignment: CDR1 MGHRA and CDR2 YSYEKL. The V gene lost 0 bases and the J gene lost 2 bases, with 22 bases spanning the gap. The DNA of the CDR3 is TGCGCCAGCAGCCAAGATGCAGGGTTTCGCCCTGGGGAACAAGAGACCCAGTACTTC. Its translation is CASSQDAGFRPGEQETQYF.

This clonotype has only a few counts. The CDR3 loop reads CASTAGASGANVLTF. DNA of the CDR3: TGTGCCAGCACGGCAGGGGCCTCTGGGGCCAACGTCCTGACTTTC. The J gene is TRBJ2-6, the V gene TRBV7-9, with a tentative D call TRBD1 (6 bases). CDR1 SEHNR and CDR2 FQNEAQ come from the germline V gene (reference sequence). The CDR3 runs 15 residues. The ends were cut back, 7 bases at V and 0 bases at J, with 10 bases in the middle. The entire variable domain, with the rest obtained from reference TRBV7-9 and TRBJ2-6, is as follows: DTGVSQNPRHKITKRGQNVTFRCDPISEHNRLYWYRQTLGQGPEFLTYFQNEAQLEKSRLLSDRFSAERPKGSFSTLEIQRTEQGDSAMYLCASTAGASGANVLTFGAGSRLTVL.

This clonotype was detected only a few times. V is TRBV5-1 and J is TRBJ2-5; 10 positions match TRBD2. V lost 2 bases to trimming and J lost 4 bases; unmatched junction nucleotides: 2. Germline loops: CDR1 SGHRS, CDR2 YFSETQ. The CDR3 is 14 residues long. The chain's CDR3 is CASSFSGGRETQYF. The CDR3 bases are TGCGCCAGCAGCTTTAGCGGGGGGAGAGAGACCCAGTACTTC. Filled out from reference TRBV5-1 and TRBJ2-5, the complete variable domain reads KAGVTQTPRYLIKTRGQQVTLSCSPISGHRSVSWYQQTPGQGLQFLFEYFSETQRNKGNFPGRFSGRQFSNSRSEMNVSTLELGDSALYLCASSFSGGRETQYFGPGTRLLVL.

This clonotype showed up just a few times. This sequence joins TRBV2 and TRBJ2-2; D possibly matches TRBD1 or TRBD2 (5 bases each). The V gene's germline CDR1 is SNHLY and CDR2 FYNNEI. The CDR3 contains 18 residues. V was clipped by 6 bases and J by 1 base, with 21 bases between them. The chain's CDR3 is CASSEYPGPLGNTGELFF. CDR3 sequence (DNA): TGTGCCAGCAGCGAATACCCGGGACCCCTTGGGAACACCGGGGAGCTGTTTTTT.

This clonotype appeared a few times. The chain recombines TRBV27 with TRBJ1-5; TRBD1 might be the D (5 bases). The CDR3 length is 15 residues. Trimming stripped 3 bases from V and 2 bases from J, with 11 bases between. Germline V gene sequence: CDR1 MNHEY, CDR2 SMNVEV (reference sequence). CDR3 coding DNA: TGTGCCAGCAGTTTGCAGGGATTCCGCAATCAGCCCCAGCATTTT. Amino acid sequence: CASSLQGFRNQPQHF.

This clonotype was seen many times. The genes are TRBV28 and TRBJ2-5, with D possibly TRBD2 on 5 matching bases. The CDR3 loop spans 14 amino acids. CDR1 and CDR2 from the germline V gene are MDHEN and SYDVKM. V was trimmed by 3 bases and J by 4 bases, leaving 12 bases between them. The CDR3 region is CASSFTGLGETQYF. DNA for the CDR3: TGTGCCAGCAGTTTTACCGGACTGGGAGAGACCCAGTACTTC.

This chain uses TRBV7-6 with TRBJ2-7, with D possibly being TRBD1 (6 bases). The CDR3 has 15 residues. CDR1 is SGHVS, CDR2 FNYEAQ, per germline. V lost 5 bases and J 4 bases, leaving 18 bases between the germline ends. The CDR3 DNA follows: TGTGCCAGCAGCCCTAGCCCTCGGACAGCGTACGAGCAGTACTTC. Translated, it gives CASSPSPRTAYEQYF. Using reference TRBV7-6 and TRBJ2-7 for the parts outside the CDR3, the full variable domain is GAGVSQSPRYKVTKRGQDVALRCDPISGHVSLYWYRQALGQGPEFLTYFNYEAQQDKSGLPNDRFSAERPEGSISTLTIQRTEQRDSAMYRCASSPSPRTAYEQYFGPGTRLTVT.

This clonotype was detected ten times or more. The gene calls are TRBV7-3 and TRBJ2-5; D unclear. V was cut by 3 bases and J by 2 bases, with 7 bases left in between. The CDR3 has 13 amino acids. Germline CDR1 is SGHTA and CDR2 is FQGTGA. CDR3 residues: CASSFTVQETQYF. CDR3 sequence (DNA): TGTGCCAGCAGCTTCACAGTACAAGAGACCCAGTACTTC.

The chain uses TRBV29-1 and TRBJ2-1; D unresolved. V dropped 3 bases and J dropped 0 bases, with 9 bases sitting between them. There are 14 residues in the CDR3. Germline CDR1 and CDR2: SQVTM and ANQGSEA. The CDR3 loop reads CSVEMESSYNEQFF. CDR3 nucleotides: TGCAGCGTTGAGATGGAGAGCTCCTACAATGAGCAGTTCTTC.

Ten or more counts support this clonotype. The chain carries TRBV5-1 and TRBJ1-1; no clear D. The V and J ends lost 0 bases and 1 base respectively, with 7 bases between them. This CDR3 region has 14 residues. Germline CDR1 reads SGHRS; CDR2 reads YFSETQ. In DNA form, the CDR3 reads TGCGCCAGCAGCTTGGGCAGGCAGAACACTGAAGCTTTCTTT. This codes for CASSLGRQNTEAFF.

This clonotype was counted at least ten times. The gene calls are TRBV29-1 and TRBJ1-1, with D uncertain. V was clipped by 2 bases and J by 4 bases, with 5 bases between them. There are 11 residues in the CDR3. Germline loops: CDR1 SQVTM, CDR2 ANQGSEA. CDR3 residues: CSVEWVTEAFF. CDR3 DNA sequence: TGCAGCGTTGAATGGGTCACTGAAGCTTTCTTT.

V usage is TRBV12-3 or TRBV12-4 and J usage is TRBJ1-1; D call uncertain. CDR3 length equals 13 residues. V dropped 3 bases and J dropped 3 bases, with 8 bases sitting between them. The CDR3 DNA reads as TGTGCCAGCAGTTTTTTCGGAGACACTGAAGCTTTCTTT. This encodes CASSFFGDTEAFF.

This clonotype occurred many times. Written as DNA, the CDR3 is TGCGCCAGCAGCTCTTCAGGGGGCCAGACCCAGTACTTC. Translation: CASSSSGGQTQYF. The V gene is TRBV10-1, the J gene TRBJ2-5; 8 bases are shared with TRBD1. The CDR3 contains 13 residues. Germline CDR1 and CDR2: WNHNN and SYGVQD (reference sequence). V gave up 6 bases and J gave up 6 bases; unmatched junction bases: 6.

The rearrangement links TRBV2 to TRBJ2-1; D gene ambiguous. The CDR3 consists of 15 residues. Deletions cut 2 bases from V and 4 bases from J, with 12 bases between. Germline CDR1 and CDR2: SNHLY and FYNNEI. DNA for the CDR3: TGTGCCAGCAGTGAATTTACAAAGCCTTACAATGAGCAGTTCTTC. Translation: CASSEFTKPYNEQFF.

A few counts support this clonotype. The chain combines TRBV29-1 with TRBJ1-4; weak D call: TRBD1 (5 bases). This CDR3 is 14 amino acids long. The V end lost 6 bases, the J end lost 7 bases, and 18 bases lay between the germline ends. Germline lookup yields CDR1 SQVTM and CDR2 ANQGSEA. In nucleotides, the CDR3 is TGCAGCGTGGCCGGGCGGGGCCCTGGTGAAAAACTGTTTTTT. It specifies CSVAGRGPGEKLFF.

The chain employs TRBV5-1 and TRBJ2-2, with 7 nucleotides matching TRBD1. Germline V gives CDR1 SGHRS, CDR2 YFSETQ. This CDR3 has 18 amino acids. Trimming at V came to 4 bases and at J to 1 base, leaving 13 bases not matched to a gene. CDR3 loop: CASSLSGTVELNTGELFF. CDR3 nucleotide sequence: TGCGCCAGCAGCCTATCAGGGACAGTCGAATTGAACACCGGGGAGCTGTTTTTT.